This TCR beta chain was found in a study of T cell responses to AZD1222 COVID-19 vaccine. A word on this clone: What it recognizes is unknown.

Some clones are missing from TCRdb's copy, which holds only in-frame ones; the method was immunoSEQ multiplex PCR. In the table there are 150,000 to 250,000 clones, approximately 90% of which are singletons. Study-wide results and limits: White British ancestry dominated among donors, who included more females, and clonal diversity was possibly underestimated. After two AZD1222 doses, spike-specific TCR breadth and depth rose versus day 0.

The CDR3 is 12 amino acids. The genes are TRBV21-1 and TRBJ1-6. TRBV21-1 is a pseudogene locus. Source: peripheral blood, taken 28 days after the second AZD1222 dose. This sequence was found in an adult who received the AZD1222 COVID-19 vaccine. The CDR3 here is CASLPPLSPLHF. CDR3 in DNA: TGTGCCAGCCTCCCCCCCCTCTCACCCCTCCACTTT.